Sequencing of this T cell receptor beta chain was carried out in a study of neurological immune-mediated disorders. Overall study context: The 35 or so multiple sclerosis patients comprised some 30 that were relapsing-remitting and 3 that were secondary progressive. Study-level results: Across subjects, no CDR3 amino acid sequence appeared in expanded clones of more than one subject, a finding that suggested private repertoires in all groups.

The unsorted libraries originated from 2 million PBMCs kept at -80 C. CDR1 is DFQATT, CDR2 SNEGSKA, per germline (reference sequence). With 3 bases clipped from V and 2 bases from J, the junction kept 8 bases outside the gene matches. The CDR3 is 16 amino acids. TCRdb redid the calling of the 5' RACE reads with MiXCR, one entry per CDR3 protein. The sample comprises more than 40,000 distinct CDR3 sequences, 3% to 3.5% of which are singletons, and around 15% rests with the top ten. This clonotype was counted many times. What it binds is not known. This sequence joins TRBV20-1 and TRBJ1-5; 9 bases agree with TRBD1. The origin of this receptor is a woman aged 50 to 60 with multiple sclerosis. Sequenced: PBMCs. The CDR3 nucleotides are TGCAGTGCTAGGGAGTATGGGACAGGGCGCAATCAGCCCCAGCATTTT. It specifies CSAREYGTGRNQPQHF.